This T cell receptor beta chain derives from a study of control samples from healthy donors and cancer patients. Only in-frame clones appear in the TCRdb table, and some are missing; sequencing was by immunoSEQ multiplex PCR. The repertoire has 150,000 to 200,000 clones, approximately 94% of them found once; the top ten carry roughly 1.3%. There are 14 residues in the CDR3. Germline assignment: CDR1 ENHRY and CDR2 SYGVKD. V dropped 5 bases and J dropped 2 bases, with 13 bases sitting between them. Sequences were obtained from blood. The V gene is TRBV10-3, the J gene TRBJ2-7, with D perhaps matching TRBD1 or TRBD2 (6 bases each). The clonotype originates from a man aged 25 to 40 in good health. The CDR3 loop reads CAISPGAGTYEQYF. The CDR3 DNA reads TGTGCCATCAGTCCGGGGGCAGGCACCTACGAGCAGTACTTC.